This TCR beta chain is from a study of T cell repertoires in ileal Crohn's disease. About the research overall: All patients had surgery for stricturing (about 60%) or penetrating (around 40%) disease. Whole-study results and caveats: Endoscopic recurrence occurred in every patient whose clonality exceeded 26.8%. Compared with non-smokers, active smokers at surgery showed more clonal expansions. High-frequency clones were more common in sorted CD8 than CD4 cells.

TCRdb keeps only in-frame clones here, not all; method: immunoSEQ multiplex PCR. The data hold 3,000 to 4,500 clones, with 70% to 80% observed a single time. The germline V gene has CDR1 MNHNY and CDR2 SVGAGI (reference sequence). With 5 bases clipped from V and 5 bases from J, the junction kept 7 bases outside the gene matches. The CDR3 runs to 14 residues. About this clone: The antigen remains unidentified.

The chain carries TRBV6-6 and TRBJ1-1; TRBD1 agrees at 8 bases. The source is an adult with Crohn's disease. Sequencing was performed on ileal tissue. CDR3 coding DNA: TGTGCCAGCAGTACCGGGACAGGCGGGACTGAAGCTTTCTTT. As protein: CASSTGTGGTEAFF.